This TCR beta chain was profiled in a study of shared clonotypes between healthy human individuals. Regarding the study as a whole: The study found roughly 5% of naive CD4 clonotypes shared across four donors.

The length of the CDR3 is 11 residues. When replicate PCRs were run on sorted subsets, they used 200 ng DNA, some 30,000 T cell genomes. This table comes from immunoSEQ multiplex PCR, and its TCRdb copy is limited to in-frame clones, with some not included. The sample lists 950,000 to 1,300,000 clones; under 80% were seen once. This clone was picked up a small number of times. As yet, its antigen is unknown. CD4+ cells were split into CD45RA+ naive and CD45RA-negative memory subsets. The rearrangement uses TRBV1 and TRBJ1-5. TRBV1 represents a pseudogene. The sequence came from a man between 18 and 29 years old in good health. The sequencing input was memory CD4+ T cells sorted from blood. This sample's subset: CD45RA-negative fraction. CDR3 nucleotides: TGCACCCCAGGAGTGCGTCAGCCCCAGCATTTT. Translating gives CTPGVRQPQHF.